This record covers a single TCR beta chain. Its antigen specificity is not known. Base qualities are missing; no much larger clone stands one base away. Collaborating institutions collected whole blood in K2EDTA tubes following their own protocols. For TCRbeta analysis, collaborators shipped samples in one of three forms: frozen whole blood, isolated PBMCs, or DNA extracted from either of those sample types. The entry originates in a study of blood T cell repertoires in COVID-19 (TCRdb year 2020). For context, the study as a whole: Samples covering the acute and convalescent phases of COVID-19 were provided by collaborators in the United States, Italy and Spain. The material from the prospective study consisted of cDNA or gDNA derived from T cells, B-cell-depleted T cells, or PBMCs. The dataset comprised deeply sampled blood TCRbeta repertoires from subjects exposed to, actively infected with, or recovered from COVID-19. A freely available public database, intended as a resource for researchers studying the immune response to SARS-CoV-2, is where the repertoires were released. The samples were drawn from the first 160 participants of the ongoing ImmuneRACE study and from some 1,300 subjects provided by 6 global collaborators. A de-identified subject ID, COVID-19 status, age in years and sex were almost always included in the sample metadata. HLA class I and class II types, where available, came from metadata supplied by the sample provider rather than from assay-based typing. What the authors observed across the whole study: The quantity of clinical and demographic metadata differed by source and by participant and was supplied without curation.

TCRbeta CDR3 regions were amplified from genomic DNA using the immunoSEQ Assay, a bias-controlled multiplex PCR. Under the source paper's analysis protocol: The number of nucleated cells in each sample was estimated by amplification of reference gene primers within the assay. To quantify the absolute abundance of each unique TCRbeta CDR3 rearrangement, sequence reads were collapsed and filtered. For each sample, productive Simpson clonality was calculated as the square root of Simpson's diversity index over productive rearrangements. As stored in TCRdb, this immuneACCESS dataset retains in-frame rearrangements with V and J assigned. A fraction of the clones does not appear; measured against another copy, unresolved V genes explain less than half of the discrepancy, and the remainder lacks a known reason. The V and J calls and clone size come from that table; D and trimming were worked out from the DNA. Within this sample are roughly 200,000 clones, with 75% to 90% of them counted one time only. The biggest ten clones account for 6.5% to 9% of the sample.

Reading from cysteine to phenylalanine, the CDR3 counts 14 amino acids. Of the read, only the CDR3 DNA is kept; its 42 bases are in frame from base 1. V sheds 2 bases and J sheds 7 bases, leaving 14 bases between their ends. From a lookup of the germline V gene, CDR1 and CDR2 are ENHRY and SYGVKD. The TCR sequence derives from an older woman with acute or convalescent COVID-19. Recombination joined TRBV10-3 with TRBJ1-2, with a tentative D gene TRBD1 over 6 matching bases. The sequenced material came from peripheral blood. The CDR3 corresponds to CAISEARGARGYTF. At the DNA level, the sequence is TGTGCCATCAGTGAGGCTCGGGGGGCGCGTGGCTACACCTTC.